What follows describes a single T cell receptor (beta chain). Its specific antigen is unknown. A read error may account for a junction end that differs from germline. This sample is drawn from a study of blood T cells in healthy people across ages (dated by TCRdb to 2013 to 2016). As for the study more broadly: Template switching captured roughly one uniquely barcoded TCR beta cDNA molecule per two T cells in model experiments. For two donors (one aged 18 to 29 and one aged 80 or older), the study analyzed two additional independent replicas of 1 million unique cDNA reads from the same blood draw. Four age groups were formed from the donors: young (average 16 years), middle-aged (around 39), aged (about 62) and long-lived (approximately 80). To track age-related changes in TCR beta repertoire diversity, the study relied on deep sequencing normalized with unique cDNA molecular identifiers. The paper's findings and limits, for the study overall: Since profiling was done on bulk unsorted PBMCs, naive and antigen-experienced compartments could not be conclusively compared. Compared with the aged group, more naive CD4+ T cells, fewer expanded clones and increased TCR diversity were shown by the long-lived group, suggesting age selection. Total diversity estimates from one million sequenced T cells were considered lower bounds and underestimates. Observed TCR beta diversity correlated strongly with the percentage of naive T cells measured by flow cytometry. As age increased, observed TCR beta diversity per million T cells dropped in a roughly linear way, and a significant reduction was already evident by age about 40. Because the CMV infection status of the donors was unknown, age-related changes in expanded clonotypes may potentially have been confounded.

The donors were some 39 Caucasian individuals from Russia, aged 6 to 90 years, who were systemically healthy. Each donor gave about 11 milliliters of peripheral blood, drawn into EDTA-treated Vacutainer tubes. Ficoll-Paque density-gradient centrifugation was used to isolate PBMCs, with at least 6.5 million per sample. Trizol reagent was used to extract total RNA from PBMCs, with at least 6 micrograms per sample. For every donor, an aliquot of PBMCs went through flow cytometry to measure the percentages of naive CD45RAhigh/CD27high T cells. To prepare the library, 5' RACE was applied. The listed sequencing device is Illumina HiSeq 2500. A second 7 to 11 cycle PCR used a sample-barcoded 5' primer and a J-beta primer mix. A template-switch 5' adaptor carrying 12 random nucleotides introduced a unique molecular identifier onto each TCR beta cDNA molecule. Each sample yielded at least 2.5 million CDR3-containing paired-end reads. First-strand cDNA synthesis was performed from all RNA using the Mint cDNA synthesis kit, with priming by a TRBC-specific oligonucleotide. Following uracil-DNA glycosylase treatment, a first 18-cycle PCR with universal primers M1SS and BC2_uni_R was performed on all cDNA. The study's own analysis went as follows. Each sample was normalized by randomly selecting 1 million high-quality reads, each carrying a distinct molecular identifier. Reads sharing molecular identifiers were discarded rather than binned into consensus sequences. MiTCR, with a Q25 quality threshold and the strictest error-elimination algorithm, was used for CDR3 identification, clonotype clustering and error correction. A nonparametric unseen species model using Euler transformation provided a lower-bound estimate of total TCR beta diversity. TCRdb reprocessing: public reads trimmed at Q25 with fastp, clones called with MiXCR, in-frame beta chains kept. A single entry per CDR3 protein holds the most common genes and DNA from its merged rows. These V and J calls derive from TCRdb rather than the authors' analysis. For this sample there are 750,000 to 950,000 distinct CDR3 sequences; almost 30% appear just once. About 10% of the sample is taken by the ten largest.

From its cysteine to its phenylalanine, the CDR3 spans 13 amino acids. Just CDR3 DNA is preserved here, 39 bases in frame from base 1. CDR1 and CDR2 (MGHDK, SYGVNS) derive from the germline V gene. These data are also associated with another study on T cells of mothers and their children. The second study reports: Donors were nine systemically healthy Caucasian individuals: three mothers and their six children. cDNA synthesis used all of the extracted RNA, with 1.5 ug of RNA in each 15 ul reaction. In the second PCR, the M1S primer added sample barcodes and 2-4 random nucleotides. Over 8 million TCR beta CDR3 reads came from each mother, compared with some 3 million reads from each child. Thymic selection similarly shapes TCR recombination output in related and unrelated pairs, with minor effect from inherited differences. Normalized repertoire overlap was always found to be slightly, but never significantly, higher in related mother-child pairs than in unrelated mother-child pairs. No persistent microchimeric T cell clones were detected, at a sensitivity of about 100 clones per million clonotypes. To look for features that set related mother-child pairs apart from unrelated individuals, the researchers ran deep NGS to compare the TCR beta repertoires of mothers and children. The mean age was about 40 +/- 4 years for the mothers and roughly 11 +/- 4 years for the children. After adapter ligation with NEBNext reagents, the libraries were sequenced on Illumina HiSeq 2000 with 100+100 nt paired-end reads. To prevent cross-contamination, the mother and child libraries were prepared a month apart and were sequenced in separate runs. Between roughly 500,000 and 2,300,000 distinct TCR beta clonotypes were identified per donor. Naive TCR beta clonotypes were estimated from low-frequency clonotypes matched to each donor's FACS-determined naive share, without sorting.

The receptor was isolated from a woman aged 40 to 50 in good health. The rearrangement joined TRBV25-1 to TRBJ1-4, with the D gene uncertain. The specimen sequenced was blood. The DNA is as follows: TGTGCCAGCAGTGAGCCGGGTAATGAAAAACGGTTTTTT. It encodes CASSEPGNEKRFF.